The TCR beta chain described here comes from a study of identical twins. General study findings and limits: Insertions were fewer in abundant cord blood beta clonotypes, whereas memory repertoires showed none of this pattern. Researchers reported excess low generation probability among twin-shared out-of-frame alpha sequences.

CDR3 length: 13 amino acids. Looked up from germline, CDR1 is DFQATT and CDR2 is SNEGSKA (reference sequence). V dropped 6 bases and J dropped 7 bases, with 18 bases sitting between them. MiXCR, run by TCRdb on the 5' RACE reads, gives a single entry per CDR3 protein. Of under 400,000 distinct CDR3 sequences listed, approximately 8.8% were seen once; the top ten hold 8.5% to 10%. Every donor was a healthy Caucasian. Many counts were recorded for this clonotype. Its antigen is unknown. Source material: naive T cells sorted from blood. This clonotype was sampled from a woman in her 50s in good health. The chain is built from TRBV20-1 and TRBJ1-1; D perhaps matches TRBD1 (6 bases). The CDR3 region is CSAAGGRGNEAFF. The CDR3 nucleotides are TGCAGTGCAGCGGGGGGGCGGGGGAATGAAGCTTTCTTT.